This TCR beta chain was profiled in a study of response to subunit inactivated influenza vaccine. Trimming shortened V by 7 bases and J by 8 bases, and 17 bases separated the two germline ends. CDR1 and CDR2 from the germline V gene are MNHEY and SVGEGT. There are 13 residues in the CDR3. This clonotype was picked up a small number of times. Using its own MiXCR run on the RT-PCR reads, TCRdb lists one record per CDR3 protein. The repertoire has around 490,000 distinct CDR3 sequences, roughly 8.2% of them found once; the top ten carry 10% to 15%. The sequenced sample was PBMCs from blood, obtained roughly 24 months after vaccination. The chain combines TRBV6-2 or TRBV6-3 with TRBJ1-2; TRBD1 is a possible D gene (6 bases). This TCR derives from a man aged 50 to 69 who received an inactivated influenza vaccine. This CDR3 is CASTEGGPFGYTF. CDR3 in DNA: TGTGCCAGCACCGAGGGGGGCCCCTTCGGCTACACCTTC.